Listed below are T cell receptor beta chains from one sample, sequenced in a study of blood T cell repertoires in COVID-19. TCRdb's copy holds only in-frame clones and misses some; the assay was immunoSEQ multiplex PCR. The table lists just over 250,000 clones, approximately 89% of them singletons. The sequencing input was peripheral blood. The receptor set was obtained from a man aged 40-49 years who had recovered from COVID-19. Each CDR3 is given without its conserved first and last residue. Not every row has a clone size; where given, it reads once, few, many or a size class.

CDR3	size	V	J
ASSPLPSGANYEQY	-	TRBV18	TRBJ2-7
ATSEGDRGLRNQPQH	-	TRBV15	TRBJ1-5
ASSWTGSSGNTIY	-	TRBV7-9	TRBJ1-3
SFQAGGNTGELF	-	TRBV29-1	TRBJ2-2
ASSLALQETQY	-	TRBV7-9	TRBJ2-5
ASSQQNLNTEAF	-	TRBV18	TRBJ1-1
ASSPGWQGVTNQPQH	few	TRBV6-2/TRBV6-3	TRBJ1-5
ASSFTSRQPQH	-	TRBV12-3/TRBV12-4	TRBJ1-5
TSSQDEGLAGGFETQY	-	TRBV1	TRBJ2-5
ASQGASSYEQY	-	TRBV3-1/TRBV3-2	TRBJ2-7
ATSSSRRQEQF	-	TRBV15	TRBJ2-1
ASSWGPADEQF	-	TRBV12-3/TRBV12-4	TRBJ2-1
ASSQGIRTDTQY	-	TRBV19	TRBJ2-3
ASSPGGQTEAF	-	TRBV11-1	TRBJ1-1
ASSDSPNYGYT	-	TRBV27	TRBJ1-2
ASRQVGFNEQF	-	TRBV5-6	TRBJ2-1
ASSLKGLAGTDTQY	-	TRBV7-3	TRBJ2-3